A single sample is the source of the 5 T cell receptor beta chains below, sequenced in a study of Graves' ophthalmopathy and Graves' hyperthyroidism. Beta-chain TCR CDR3 regions were amplified from RNA transcripts. First-round RT-PCR used HTBI primers; second-round multiplex PCR followed. MiXCR, applied by TCRdb to the multiplex PCR reads, yields one record per CDR3 protein. The profile shows about 500,000 distinct CDR3 sequences, over 13% of them singletons. Sample: blood. These receptors all come from a woman in her 30s with Graves' ophthalmopathy.

In this sample, this clonotype turned up a few times. The rearrangement uses TRBV24-1 and TRBJ1-1, with D possibly being TRBD1 (5 bases). The CDR3 extends over 13 amino acids. Germline CDR1 reads KGHDR; CDR2 reads SFDVKD. The ends were cut back, 7 bases at V and 2 bases at J, with 10 bases in the middle. The CDR3 region has the DNA TGTGCCACCAGAAGGACACCAAACACTGAAGCTTTCTTT. Its translation: CATRRTPNTEAFF.

This sequence joins TRBV27 and TRBJ1-2, with D possibly matching TRBD1 (6 bases). There are 16 residues in the CDR3. Trimming took 0 bases from V and 3 from J, leaving 14 bases between them. The germline gives CDR1 MNHEY, CDR2 SMNVEV (reference sequence). As DNA, the CDR3 is TGTGCCAGCAGTTTATCGCCGGGGGCCCTCGACTATGGCTACACCTTC. Amino acid sequence: CASSLSPGALDYGYTF.

The chain joins TRBV4-1 to TRBJ1-1; TRBD1 matches at 7 bases. This CDR3 contains 18 residues. The trim removed 0 bases at V and 3 bases at J, leaving 13 bases unmatched. Germline lookup yields CDR1 MGHRA and CDR2 YSYEKL. The DNA of the CDR3 is TGCGCCAGCAGCCAAGATGGCGAGCAGGGGGTACTGGACACTGAAGCTTTCTTT. Amino acids: CASSQDGEQGVLDTEAFF.

The gene calls are TRBV4-2 and TRBJ1-2; TRBD1 might be the D (5 bases). The CDR3 totals 12 residues. The V and J ends lost 1 base and 6 bases respectively, with 6 bases between them. Germline values: CDR1 LGHNA, CDR2 YNFKEQ. In DNA, the CDR3 is TGTGCCAGCAGCCAAGGGGGGAATGGCTACACCTTC. This gives the protein CASSQGGNGYTF.

This clonotype was observed at least ten times. The J gene is TRBJ2-5, the V gene TRBV11-2; D unclear. The CDR3 is 15 amino acids. From germline, CDR1 is SGHAT and CDR2 FQNNGV. With 5 bases removed from V and 5 bases from J, the gap between germline ends came to 18 bases. The CDR3 region has the DNA TGTGCCAGCAGCCTCATAGGTTGGCTTTCGGAGACCCAGTACTTC. Amino acids: CASSLIGWLSETQYF.